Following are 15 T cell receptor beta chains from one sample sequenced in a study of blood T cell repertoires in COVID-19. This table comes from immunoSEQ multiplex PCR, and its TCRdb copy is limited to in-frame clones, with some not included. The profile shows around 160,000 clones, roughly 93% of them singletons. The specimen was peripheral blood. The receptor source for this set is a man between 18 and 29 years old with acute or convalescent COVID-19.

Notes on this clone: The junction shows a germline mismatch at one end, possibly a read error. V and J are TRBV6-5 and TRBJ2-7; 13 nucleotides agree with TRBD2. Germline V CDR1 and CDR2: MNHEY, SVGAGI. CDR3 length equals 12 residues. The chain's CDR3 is CASSSPTSGGVF. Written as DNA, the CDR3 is TGTGCCAGCAGTTCCCCAACTAGCGGGGGGGTCTTC.

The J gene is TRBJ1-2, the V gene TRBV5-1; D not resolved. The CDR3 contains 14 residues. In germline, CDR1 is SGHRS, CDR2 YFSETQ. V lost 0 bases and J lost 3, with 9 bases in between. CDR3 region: CASSLGPPDYGYTF. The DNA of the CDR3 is TGCGCCAGCAGCTTGGGTCCCCCCGACTATGGCTACACCTTC.

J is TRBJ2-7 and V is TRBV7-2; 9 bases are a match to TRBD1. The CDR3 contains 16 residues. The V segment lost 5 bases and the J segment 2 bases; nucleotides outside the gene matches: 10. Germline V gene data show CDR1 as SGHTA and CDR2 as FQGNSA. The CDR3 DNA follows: TGTGCCAGCAGCCCCCGGGGACAGGGTCTTACCTACGAGCAGTACTTC. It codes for CASSPRGQGLTYEQYF.

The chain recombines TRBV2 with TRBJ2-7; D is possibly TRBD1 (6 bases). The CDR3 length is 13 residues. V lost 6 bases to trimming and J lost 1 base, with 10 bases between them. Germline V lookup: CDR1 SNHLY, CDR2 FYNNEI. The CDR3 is CASRETGSYEQYF. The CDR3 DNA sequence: TGTGCCAGCAGGGAGACAGGTTCCTACGAGCAGTACTTC.

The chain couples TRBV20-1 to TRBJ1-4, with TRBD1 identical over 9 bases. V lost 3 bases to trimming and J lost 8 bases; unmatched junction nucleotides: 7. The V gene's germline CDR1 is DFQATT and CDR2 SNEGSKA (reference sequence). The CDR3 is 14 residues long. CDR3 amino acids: CSASHRGRGEKLFF. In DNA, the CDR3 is TGCAGTGCTAGTCACAGGGGGCGAGGAGAAAAACTGTTTTTT.

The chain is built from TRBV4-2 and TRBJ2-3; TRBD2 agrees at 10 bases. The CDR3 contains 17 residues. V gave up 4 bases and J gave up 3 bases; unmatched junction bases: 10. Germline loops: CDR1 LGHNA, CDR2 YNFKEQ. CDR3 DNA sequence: TGTGCCAGCAGCCGGAGCCTTTTAGCGGGGGGAACAGATACGCAGTATTTT. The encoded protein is CASSRSLLAGGTDTQYF.

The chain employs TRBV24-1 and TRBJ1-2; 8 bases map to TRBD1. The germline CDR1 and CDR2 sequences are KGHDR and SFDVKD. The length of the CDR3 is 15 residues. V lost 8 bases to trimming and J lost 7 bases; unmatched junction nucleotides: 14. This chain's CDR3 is CATTVPGQGAGGYTF. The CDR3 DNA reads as TGTGCCACCACCGTCCCGGGCCAGGGGGCTGGTGGCTACACCTTC.

The CDR3 nucleotides read TGCGCCAGCAGCTTTCTGCAGACAGGGGGGGATGAGCAGTTCTTC. It is translated as CASSFLQTGGDEQFF. The chain has TRBV5-1 and TRBJ2-1, with TRBD1 matching over 9 bases. The germline CDR1 and CDR2 sequences are SGHRS and YFSETQ. The junction had 8 bases not matched to a gene; V was cut back by 2 bases and J by 8 bases. This CDR3 region has 15 residues. Filled out from reference TRBV5-1 and TRBJ2-1, the complete variable domain reads KAGVTQTPRYLIKTRGQQVTLSCSPISGHRSVSWYQQTPGQGLQFLFEYFSETQRNKGNFPGRFSGRQFSNSRSEMNVSTLELGDSALYLCASSFLQTGGDEQFFGPGTRLTVL.

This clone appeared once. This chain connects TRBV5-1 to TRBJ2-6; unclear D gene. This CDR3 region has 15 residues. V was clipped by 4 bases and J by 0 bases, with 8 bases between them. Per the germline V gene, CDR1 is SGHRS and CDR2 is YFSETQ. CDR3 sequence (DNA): TGCGCCAGCAGCGTTACAGTCTCTGGGGCCAACGTCCTGACTTTC. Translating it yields CASSVTVSGANVLTF. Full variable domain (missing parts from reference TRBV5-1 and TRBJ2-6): KAGVTQTPRYLIKTRGQQVTLSCSPISGHRSVSWYQQTPGQGLQFLFEYFSETQRNKGNFPGRFSGRQFSNSRSEMNVSTLELGDSALYLCASSVTVSGANVLTFGAGSRLTVL.

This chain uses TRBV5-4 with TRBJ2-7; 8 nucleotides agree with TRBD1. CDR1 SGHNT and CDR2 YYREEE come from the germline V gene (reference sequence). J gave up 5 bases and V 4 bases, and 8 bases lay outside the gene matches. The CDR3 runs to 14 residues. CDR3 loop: CASSPRTGINEQYF. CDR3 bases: TGTGCCAGCAGCCCTAGGACAGGGATCAACGAGCAGTACTTC.

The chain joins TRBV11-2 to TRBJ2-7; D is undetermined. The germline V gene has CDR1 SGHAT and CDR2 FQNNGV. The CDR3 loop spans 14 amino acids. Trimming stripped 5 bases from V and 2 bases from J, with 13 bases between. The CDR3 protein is CASSPTEVPYEQYF. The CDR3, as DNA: TGTGCCAGCAGCCCAACAGAAGTACCCTACGAGCAGTACTTC. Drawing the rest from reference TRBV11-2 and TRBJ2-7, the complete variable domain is EAGVAQSPRYKIIEKRQSVAFWCNPISGHATLYWYQQILGQGPKLLIQFQNNGVVDDSQLPKDRFSAERLKGVDSTLKIQPAKLEDSAVYLCASSPTEVPYEQYFGPGTRLTVT.

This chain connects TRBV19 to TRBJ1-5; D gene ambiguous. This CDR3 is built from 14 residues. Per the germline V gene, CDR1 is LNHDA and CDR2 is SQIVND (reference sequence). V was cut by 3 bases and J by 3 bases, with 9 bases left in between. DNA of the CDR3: TGTGCCAGTAGTATGTCAGGCGACAATCAGCCCCAGCATTTT. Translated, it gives CASSMSGDNQPQHF.

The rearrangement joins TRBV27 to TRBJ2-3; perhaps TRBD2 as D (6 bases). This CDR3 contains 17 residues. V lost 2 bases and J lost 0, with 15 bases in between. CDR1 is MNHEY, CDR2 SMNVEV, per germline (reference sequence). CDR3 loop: CASSLTLPGLSTDTQYF. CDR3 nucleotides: TGTGCCAGCAGTTTAACGTTACCGGGACTCAGCACAGATACGCAGTATTTT.

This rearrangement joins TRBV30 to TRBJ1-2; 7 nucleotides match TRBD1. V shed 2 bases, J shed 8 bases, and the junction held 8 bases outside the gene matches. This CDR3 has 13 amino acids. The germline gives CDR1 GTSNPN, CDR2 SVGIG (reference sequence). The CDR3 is CAWSHGTAPGYTF. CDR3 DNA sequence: TGTGCCTGGAGTCACGGGACAGCTCCAGGCTACACCTTC. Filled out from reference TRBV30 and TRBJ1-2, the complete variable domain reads SQTIHQWPATLVQPVGSPLSLECTVEGTSNPNLYWYRQAAGRGLQLLFYSVGIGQISSEVPQNLSASRPQDRQFILSSKKLLLSDSGFYLCAWSHGTAPGYTFGSGTRLTVV.

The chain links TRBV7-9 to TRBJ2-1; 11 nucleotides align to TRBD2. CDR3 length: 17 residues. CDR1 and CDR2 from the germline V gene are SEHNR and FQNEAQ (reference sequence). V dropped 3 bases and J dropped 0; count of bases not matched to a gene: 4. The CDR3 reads CASSFRLAGFSYNEQFF. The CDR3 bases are TGTGCCAGCAGCTTCAGACTAGCGGGATTCTCCTACAATGAGCAGTTCTTC. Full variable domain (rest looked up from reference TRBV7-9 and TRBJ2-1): DTGVSQNPRHKITKRGQNVTFRCDPISEHNRLYWYRQTLGQGPEFLTYFQNEAQLEKSRLLSDRFSAERPKGSFSTLEIQRTEQGDSAMYLCASSFRLAGFSYNEQFFGPGTRLTVL.